Listed below are T cell receptor beta chains from one sample, sequenced in a study of shared T cell receptors in the human thymus. The assay was immunoSEQ multiplex PCR, and TCRdb's table has in-frame clones only and misses some. The sample holds hundreds of thousands of clones; roughly 86% are singletons and the top ten take roughly 0.0086%. These records were also assigned to another study, of human thymus T cells.

The sequenced sample consisted of thymocytes. The receptors were gathered from a boy under three years old with a congenital heart defect. The CDR3 runs from the conserved cysteine through the conserved F or W. D genes are given only for firm matches. Where a row states a size, it is once, few, many or the class of an expanded clone; other rows omit it.

CDR3 DNA,CDR3 protein,V gene,clone size,J gene,D gene
TGTGCCAGCAGCCAAGATGAAGCAGGGCACTCCTACGAGCAGTACTTC,CASSQDEAGHSYEQYF,TRBV14,.,TRBJ2-7,.
TGTGCCAGCAGTGAAGCGCGCAGGGCCAACACAGAATCTGGAAACACCATATATTTT,CASSEARRANTESGNTIYF,TRBV2,few,TRBJ1-3,.
TGTGCCAGCAGCTGGACTAGCAGGGAACACACAGATACGCAGTATTTT,CASSWTSREHTDTQYF,TRBV7-2,.,TRBJ2-3,TRBD2
TGTGCCAGCAGCCCGACGACAGGGTTAAATGAAAAACTGTTTTTT,CASSPTTGLNEKLFF,TRBV7-9,once,TRBJ1-4,TRBD1
TGTGCCTGGAGTGATCCCCGAAAGACTATTAATGAAAAACTGTTTTTT,CAWSDPRKTINEKLFF,TRBV30,.,TRBJ1-4,.
TGTGCCAGCAGCCCGAGGACAGGGGTGACTGAAGCTTTCTTT,CASSPRTGVTEAFF,TRBV7-9,.,TRBJ1-1,TRBD1
TGCAGCGTTAAAACTTCGGAGGATTCACCCCTCCACTTT,CSVKTSEDSPLHF,TRBV29-1,.,TRBJ1-6,.
TGCGCCAGCAGCCAAGATATGATAGCGGGAGGGATAACAGATACGCAGTATTTT,CASSQDMIAGGITDTQYF,TRBV4-1,.,TRBJ2-3,TRBD2
TGTGCCTGGAGTGTACGACGGGGGGACACAGATACGCAGTATTTT,CAWSVRRGDTDTQYF,TRBV30,.,TRBJ2-3,TRBD2
TGCGCCAGCAGCTTGTGGACAGGGGACGAGCAGTACTTC,CASSLWTGDEQYF,TRBV5-1,.,TRBJ2-7,TRBD1
TGTGCCTGGAGTGTACGACTGAGTGAGCAGTTCTTC,CAWSVRLSEQFF,TRBV30,few,TRBJ2-1,.
TGCGCCAGCAGCACTCACAGGGGAATCCGCCACGAGCAGTACTTC,CASSTHRGIRHEQYF,TRBV5-1,.,TRBJ2-7,TRBD1
TGTGCCAGCAGCTTAGTGGGCAGGGCTGAAGCTTTCTTT,CASSLVGRAEAFF,TRBV7-8,.,TRBJ1-1,.
TGCGCCAGCAGCCAAAAAGCGGGAGCAGCAAATGAGCAGTTCTTC,CASSQKAGAANEQFF,TRBV4-3,once,TRBJ2-1,TRBD2
TGTGCCAGCAGCCCCGCAAGCGGGATAACAGATACGCAGTATTTT,CASSPASGITDTQYF,TRBV13,.,TRBJ2-3,TRBD2
TGCGCCAGCAGCCCGTGGACTGGGAGCTCCTATAATTCACCCCTCCACTTT,CASSPWTGSSYNSPLHF,TRBV5-1,.,TRBJ1-6,.
TGTGCCAGCAGTTTATTCGGACAGGGAGTAATGCCTGAAGCTTTCTTT,CASSLFGQGVMPEAFF,TRBV27,.,TRBJ1-1,TRBD1
TGTGCCAGCAGTGACGACAGTTCCGGGGAGCTGTTTTTT,CASSDDSSGELFF,TRBV6-1,.,TRBJ2-2,.
TGCGCCAGCAGCCAAGATGGGGCTAAGGGGGCACCGGGCGAGCAGTACTTC,CASSQDGAKGAPGEQYF,TRBV4-3,.,TRBJ2-7,TRBD1
TGTGCCAGCAGTTCTCAGGCGACCTACGAGCAGTACTTC,CASSSQATYEQYF,TRBV6-6,.,TRBJ2-7,.
TGTGCTAGCAGCTCATCGGGGAGCCTGCCACCCTACGAGCAGTACTTC,CASSSSGSLPPYEQYF,TRBV7-7,few,TRBJ2-7,.
TGTGCCAGCAGTTTATCCGACAGTACAGCTAATGAAAAACTGTTTTTT,CASSLSDSTANEKLFF,TRBV27,.,TRBJ1-4,.
TGTGCCTGGAAGGAGTGCGGGCCAGGACCGAATTCACCCCTCCACTTT,CAWKECGPGPNSPLHF,TRBV30,.,TRBJ1-6,.
TGTGCCAGCAGCCCCAGGGGGTTCTATAGCAATCAGCCCCAGCATTTT,CASSPRGFYSNQPQHF,TRBV28,once,TRBJ1-5,TRBD1
TGCAGCCCGGGGGGGCCAGGGGAGACCCAGTACTTC,CSPGGPGETQYF,TRBV29-1,.,TRBJ2-5,TRBD2
TGCGCCAGCAGCCAAGATTCGGACAGGGATTACAATGAGCAGTTCTTC,CASSQDSDRDYNEQFF,TRBV4-1,.,TRBJ2-1,TRBD1
TGTGCCAGCAGACCCGACTCATCCTCGCCCTACGAGCAGTACTTC,CASRPDSSSPYEQYF,TRBV7-9,.,TRBJ2-7,.
TGCGCCAGCAGCCAAGTCCGGGAGTTGAAAGGGCCTGCCCCTTCCTACGAGCAGTACTTC,CASSQVRELKGPAPSYEQYF,TRBV4-3,.,TRBJ2-7,.
TGTGCCAGCAGAGAAAACAGCTCCTACGAGCAGTACTTC,CASRENSSYEQYF,TRBV2,.,TRBJ2-7,.
TGTGCCAGCAGTTTATCGTCAGGGATCTACTACGAGCAGTACTTC,CASSLSSGIYYEQYF,TRBV27,.,TRBJ2-7,.
TGTGCCAGCAGCTTGGAGTCAGGGGGCGGTCAAGAGACCCAGTACTTC,CASSLESGGGQETQYF,TRBV5-6,.,TRBJ2-5,TRBD1
TGCGCCAGCAGCCAAGTGGACCCTCAGGCCCCCCTACTAAAGCGGGGGCAGGACGAGCAGTACTTC,CASSQVDPQAPLLKRGQDEQYF,TRBV4-1,.,TRBJ2-7,TRBD2
TGTGCCAGCAGCTTTAGACAGGGGCGGGGGTACGAGCAGTACTTC,CASSFRQGRGYEQYF,TRBV5-6,.,TRBJ2-7,.
TGTGCCAGCAGTTTCCCTACCCGGACTAGCACAGATACGCAGTATTTT,CASSFPTRTSTDTQYF,TRBV28,.,TRBJ2-3,.
TGCGCCAGCAGCCAATTACGGCGGACAGGTACCTTCTACGAGCAGTACTTC,CASSQLRRTGTFYEQYF,TRBV4-1,.,TRBJ2-7,TRBD1
TGTGCCAGCAGCCCGACAGGGGGGAACACCGGGGAGCTGTTTTTT,CASSPTGGNTGELFF,TRBV9,.,TRBJ2-2,TRBD1
TGTGCCAGCAGTTACCCCAATGGAGGGGTTAATTCACCCCTCCACTTT,CASSYPNGGVNSPLHF,TRBV6-6,.,TRBJ1-6,.
TGTGCCTGGACTAGGTCCCCAGGGGGCAGGGAAAAACTGTTTTTT,CAWTRSPGGREKLFF,TRBV30,.,TRBJ1-4,TRBD1
TGCAGCGTTCTCTCTGGGGCTAGCACTGAAGCTTTCTTT,CSVLSGASTEAFF,TRBV29-1,.,TRBJ1-1,.
TGTGCCTGGATTCCCCTGCGGGGAGGGAGCTCCTACAATGAGCAGTTCTTC,CAWIPLRGGSSYNEQFF,TRBV30,.,TRBJ2-1,TRBD2
TGCGCCAGCACCCTCGACAGGGGAGGCGATGGCTACACCTTC,CASTLDRGGDGYTF,TRBV5-1,once,TRBJ1-2,TRBD1
TGTGCCAGCAGCCAAGGACAGGGCCCTAACTATGGCTACACCTTC,CASSQGQGPNYGYTF,TRBV6-5,.,TRBJ1-2,TRBD1
TGTGCCAGCAGCTTAGCGAAGGGAGGCACTGAAGCTTTCTTT,CASSLAKGGTEAFF,TRBV7-9,.,TRBJ1-1,.
TGTGCCAGCAAAGGCGCGGGGGGCCCCACAGATACGCAGTATTTT,CASKGAGGPTDTQYF,TRBV6-5,.,TRBJ2-3,TRBD2
TGTGCCAGCAGTTCCCGTAGCAATCAGCCCCAGCATTTT,CASSSRSNQPQHF,TRBV27,.,TRBJ1-5,.
TGTGCCAGCAGCTTTGGGACAGGGGATCTTTACACTGAAGCTTTCTTT,CASSFGTGDLYTEAFF,TRBV5-6,once,TRBJ1-1,TRBD1
TGCGCCAGCAGCCAAGGGGACCCGGGACTAGCCCCAGAGACCCAGTACTTC,CASSQGDPGLAPETQYF,TRBV4-3,.,TRBJ2-5,TRBD2
TGTGCCAGCAGTTTGACTAGCGGGAGATACGAGCAGTACTTC,CASSLTSGRYEQYF,TRBV28,few,TRBJ2-7,TRBD2
TGTGCCAGCTCACCAATAGGAGGTCCTAACTATGGCTACACCTTC,CASSPIGGPNYGYTF,TRBV18,.,TRBJ1-2,.
TGTGCCAGCAGCTTAGCGCTAGCGGGTCAACAAGAGACCCAGTACTTC,CASSLALAGQQETQYF,TRBV11-2,few,TRBJ2-5,TRBD2
TGTGCCAGCAGCCCCGGCAGGGGCGGGAGGCCCCAGCATTTT,CASSPGRGGRPQHF,TRBV28,.,TRBJ1-5,.
TGTGCCAGCAGTTTAAGGGACAGGGGAGATAATTCACCCCTCCACTTT,CASSLRDRGDNSPLHF,TRBV28,.,TRBJ1-6,TRBD1